The sequence of this T cell receptor (beta chain) was determined in a study of CD4 and CD8 cells across lung adenocarcinoma regions. TCRdb reprocessed the PCR reads with MiXCR, giving one entry per CDR3 protein. The sample records roughly 20,000 distinct CDR3 sequences, around half being singletons. The CDR3 runs 15 residues. The germline V gene has CDR1 MNHNS and CDR2 SASEGT. Only a few counts were recorded for this clonotype. J is TRBJ2-2 and V is TRBV6-1; D is perhaps TRBD2 (6 bases). The closer fit of TRBJ2-3 to the DNA end suggests the J call may be wrong. Sequenced input: CD8+ T cells from the center of a lung tumor. The receptor was derived from a female donor with lung adenocarcinoma. The CD4 and CD8 labels of this study may be unreliable. CDR3 nucleotide sequence: TGTGCCAGCAGCGGACTGGCGGGAAACACCGGGGAGCAGTATTTT. Translated, it gives CASSGLAGNTGEQYF.